These T cell receptor beta chains were read from a single sample in a study of T cell changes during pregnancy in multiple sclerosis. Measured with immunoSEQ multiplex PCR; TCRdb has only the in-frame clones, and not every one. The repertoire holds about 40,000 clones, approximately 90% seen once, with roughly 1.2% in the top ten. The material sequenced was peripheral blood, taken before pregnancy. These receptors originate from a female donor with multiple sclerosis, enrolled in a pregnancy study. Each CDR3 is given with its conserved first and last residue. A D gene is named only where the DNA matches it firmly. The size of a clone is reported for some rows only, either as once, few or many, or as a class for expanded clones.

len,j_gene,abundance,d_gene,v_gene,CDR3nt,CDR3aa
14,TRBJ1-4,NA,NA,TRBV6-5,TGTGCCAGCAGTTCGTCGGCAACTAATGAAAAACTGTTTTTT,CASSSSATNEKLFF
16,TRBJ2-7,NA,TRBD2,TRBV19,TGTGCCAGTAGTAGCCTAGCGGGAGGCATCCTTAGGGAGCAGTACTTC,CASSSLAGGILREQYF
15,TRBJ2-3,once,TRBD2,TRBV6-4,TGTGCCAGCAGCCCCCTAGCGGGGGAGGGAGATACGCAGTATTTT,CASSPLAGEGDTQYF
15,TRBJ2-1,NA,TRBD2,TRBV7-9,TGTGCCAGCAGCTTAGTTGCGGGAGGGGGTGATGAGCAGTTCTTC,CASSLVAGGGDEQFF
12,TRBJ2-2,NA,NA,TRBV6-1,TGTGCCGGCCGAACAGGGACCGGGGAGCTGTTTTTT,CAGRTGTGELFF
14,TRBJ1-5,NA,NA,TRBV7-2,TGTGCCAGCAGCCCCCGCGGGGGGGCGCAGCCCCAGCATTTT,CASSPRGGAQPQHF
13,TRBJ2-1,NA,TRBD1,TRBV29-1,TGCAGCGTTGTCCGGACAGGGGGCTTTGAGCAGTTCTTC,CSVVRTGGFEQFF
15,TRBJ1-1,NA,NA,TRBV6-1,TGTGCCAGCAGTGAAAACCCGGACAGATACACTGAAGCTTTCTTT,CASSENPDRYTEAFF
18,TRBJ2-5,NA,TRBD2,TRBV9,TGTGCCAGCAGCCCGAATCGACTAGCGGGAGAAGTTTGGGAGACCCAGTACTTC,CASSPNRLAGEVWETQYF
13,TRBJ1-2,NA,NA,TRBV19,TGTGCCAGTATGGAACCGGACTGGGCTGGCTACACCTTC,CASMEPDWAGYTF
16,TRBJ2-2,NA,NA,TRBV18,TGTGCCAGCTCCCAATCTCTAGCGAGGGACACCGGGGAGCTGTTTTTT,CASSQSLARDTGELFF
15,TRBJ2-2,once,NA,TRBV9,TGTGCCAGCAGCGTCTCAATCCTAGGAGGGGGGGAGCTGTTTTTT,CASSVSILGGGELFF
15,TRBJ2-5,NA,TRBD2,TRBV7-2,TGTGCCAGCAGCCGACTAGCGGAGCGCCAAGAGACCCAGTACTTC,CASSRLAERQETQYF
13,TRBJ1-5,NA,NA,TRBV2,TGTGCCAGCAGTGACTCGGAGCATCAGCCCCAGCATTTT,CASSDSEHQPQHF
12,TRBJ2-4,NA,TRBD2,TRBV6-5,TGTGCCAGCAGTGCGACTAGCGGCATTCAGTACTTC,CASSATSGIQYF
13,TRBJ1-2,NA,TRBD1,TRBV7-2,TGTGCCAGCAGCTCGGGACAGGCCTATGGCTACACCTTC,CASSSGQAYGYTF
13,TRBJ1-3,NA,NA,TRBV4-1,TGCGCCAGCAGCCAAGTCCCGGGAAACACCATATATTTT,CASSQVPGNTIYF
12,TRBJ2-1,NA,NA,TRBV21-1,TGTGCCAGCAGTTCCGAGGCGTTAGTTTCGTTCTTC,CASSSEALVSFF
15,TRBJ2-2,NA,TRBD2,TRBV19,TGTGCCAGTAGTATTGTGGCGGGAGGGACCGGGGAGCTGTTTTTT,CASSIVAGGTGELFF
15,TRBJ1-1,NA,TRBD1,TRBV18,TGTGCCAGCTCACCGGGACAGGGGGATAGAGATGAAGCTTTCTTT,CASSPGQGDRDEAFF
18,TRBJ2-6,NA,NA,TRBV28,TGTGCCAGCAGTTCCGCGACACTCTCCCTTTCTGGGGCCAACGTCCTGACTTTC,CASSSATLSLSGANVLTF
13,TRBJ2-5,NA,TRBD1,TRBV5-1,TGCGCCAGCAGCTTCGGACAGGGGGGGACCCAGTACTTC,CASSFGQGGTQYF
14,TRBJ2-2,NA,NA,TRBV9,TGTGCCAGCAGCGCTTACGGGAACACCGGGGAGCTGTTTTTT,CASSAYGNTGELFF
13,TRBJ2-7,NA,NA,TRBV9,TGTGCCAGCAGCCCCCGGGGCTCCTACGAGCAGTACTTC,CASSPRGSYEQYF
14,TRBJ1-2,NA,NA,TRBV11-2,TGTGCCAGCAGCTTACAAGGCGGAGACTATGGCTACACCTTC,CASSLQGGDYGYTF
14,TRBJ1-1,NA,NA,TRBV7-9,TGTGCCAGCAGCCTCAGGGGTCCGGACACTGAAGCTTTCTTT,CASSLRGPDTEAFF
15,TRBJ2-1,NA,NA,TRBV27,TGTGCCAGCAGTTTAAGGGGGAGATGGGGCAATGAGCAGTTCTTC,CASSLRGRWGNEQFF
13,TRBJ2-2,NA,TRBD1,TRBV10-1,TGCGCCAGCAGAGCAGGGGGCACCGGGGAGCTGTTTTTT,CASRAGGTGELFF
17,TRBJ2-1,NA,TRBD2,TRBV5-1,TGCGCCAGCAGCACCGGGACTAGCGGGAGCTCCTACAATGAGCAGTTCTTC,CASSTGTSGSSYNEQFF
15,TRBJ2-7,NA,TRBD1,TRBV4-1,TGCGCCAGCAGCCAAGTGAAGGGACAGGGCTACGAGCAGTACTTC,CASSQVKGQGYEQYF
15,TRBJ2-5,NA,NA,TRBV5-6,TGTGCCAGCAGCCCAACCGGGACTTGGGGAGAGACCCAGTACTTC,CASSPTGTWGETQYF
15,TRBJ1-4,NA,TRBD1,TRBV5-1,TGCGCCAGCAGCCCAAACAGGGGGCGCGGTGAAAAACTGTTTTTT,CASSPNRGRGEKLFF
15,TRBJ2-7,NA,TRBD1,TRBV19,TGTGCCAGTAGTCCCGGGACAGGGGCTGTCTACGAGCAGTACTTC,CASSPGTGAVYEQYF
15,TRBJ2-1,NA,NA,TRBV9,TGTGCCAGCAGCGTAGCGGTAGTTACCTACAATGAGCAGTTCTTC,CASSVAVVTYNEQFF
17,TRBJ2-1,NA,TRBD2,TRBV19,TGTGCCAGTAGTAAGGCGGGACTAGCGGGAGGAGGTAATGAGCAGTTCTTC,CASSKAGLAGGGNEQFF
15,TRBJ2-1,NA,TRBD1,TRBV7-9,TGTGCCAGCAGCTTAGACAGGGGAGCATGGAATGAGCAGTTCTTC,CASSLDRGAWNEQFF
14,TRBJ2-7,NA,NA,TRBV13,TGTGCCAGCAGCGGGACACTCAGCTCCTACGAGCAGTACTTC,CASSGTLSSYEQYF
16,TRBJ2-5,NA,NA,TRBV6-1,TGTGCCAGCAGTGAGATACAGGGATTCGGCCAAGAGACCCAGTACTTC,CASSEIQGFGQETQYF
14,TRBJ2-7,NA,NA,TRBV29-1,TGCAGCGTGGCCTGGACAGTGCCCCTCTACGAGCAGTACTTC,CSVAWTVPLYEQYF
17,TRBJ2-7,NA,NA,TRBV21-1,TGTGCCAGCACCAAGGCTAGCGGGAGGAAAACCGCCTACGAGCAGTACTTC,CASTKASGRKTAYEQYF
19,TRBJ2-6,NA,TRBD2,TRBV30,TGTGCCTGGAGTGTACGGGGACTAGCGGGAGGCTCTGGGGCCAACGTCCTGACTTTC,CAWSVRGLAGGSGANVLTF
13,TRBJ2-7,NA,TRBD1,TRBV6-5,TGTGCCAGCAGTGAAGACAGGGGCGGGGAGCAGTACTTC,CASSEDRGGEQYF
16,TRBJ2-1,NA,TRBD2,TRBV9,TGTGCCAGCAGCGAACGAAGCGGGAGGGCCGGTAATGAGCAGTTCTTC,CASSERSGRAGNEQFF
14,TRBJ1-3,NA,NA,TRBV5-6,TGTGCCAGCAGCCCGGACATCTTCGGAAACACCATATATTTT,CASSPDIFGNTIYF
17,TRBJ2-1,NA,TRBD2,TRBV4-3,TGCGCCAGCAGCCAAGCTAGCGGGAGGAGCTCCTACAATGAGCAGTTCTTC,CASSQASGRSSYNEQFF
14,TRBJ1-1,NA,NA,TRBV7-2,TGTGCCAGCACTCTACAGGGTTTGGACACTGAAGCTTTCTTT,CASTLQGLDTEAFF
17,TRBJ2-1,once,TRBD2,TRBV5-1,TGCGCCAGCAGCGTTAGCTCACGGGAGGCGCGCTACAATGAGCAGTTCTTC,CASSVSSREARYNEQFF
13,TRBJ2-3,NA,NA,TRBV21-1,TGTGCCAGCAGCAAAGAAATAACAGATACGCAGTATTTT,CASSKEITDTQYF
16,TRBJ2-1,NA,TRBD2,TRBV5-1,TGCGCCAGCAGCCTTGGACTAGCGGGGTTGTACAATGAGCAGTTCTTC,CASSLGLAGLYNEQFF
14,TRBJ1-2,NA,NA,TRBV10-1,TGCGCCAGCAGTGAGTCCCCAGGGGATGGAGGCTACACCTTC,CASSESPGDGGYTF
16,TRBJ2-1,once,TRBD2,TRBV19,TGTGCCAGTAGTATAGGGGCTAGCGGGAGTCGCGATGAGCAGTTCTTC,CASSIGASGSRDEQFF
13,TRBJ2-7,NA,TRBD2,TRBV5-1,TGCGCCAGCAGCCGGGGGACTAGCTACGAGCAGTACTTC,CASSRGTSYEQYF